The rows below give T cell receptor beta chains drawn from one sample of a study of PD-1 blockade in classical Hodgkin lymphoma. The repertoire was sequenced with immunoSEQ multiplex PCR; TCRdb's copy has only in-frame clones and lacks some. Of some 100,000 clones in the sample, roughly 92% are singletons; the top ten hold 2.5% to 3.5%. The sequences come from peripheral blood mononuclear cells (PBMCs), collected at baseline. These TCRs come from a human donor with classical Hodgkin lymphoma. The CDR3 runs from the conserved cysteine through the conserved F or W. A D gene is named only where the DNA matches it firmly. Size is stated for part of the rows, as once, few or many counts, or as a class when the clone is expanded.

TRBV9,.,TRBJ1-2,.,TGTGCCAGCAGCGTAGGCAGGGAGGTTGGCTACACCTTC,CASSVGREVGYTF
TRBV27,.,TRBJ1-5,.,TGTGCCAGCAGACGGGGGGGCGCTGGTGGCAATCAGCCCCAGCATTTT,CASRRGGAGGNQPQHF
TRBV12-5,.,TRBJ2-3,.,TGTGCTAGTGGTTGGGCGACTAGCACAGATACGCAGTATTTT,CASGWATSTDTQYF
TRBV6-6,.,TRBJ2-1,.,TGTGCCAGCAGCCACTTTTGGGGCTCCTACAATGAGCAGTTCTTC,CASSHFWGSYNEQFF
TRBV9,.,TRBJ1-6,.,TGTGCCAGCAGCGTAGAACCCTATAATTCACCCCTCCACTTT,CASSVEPYNSPLHF
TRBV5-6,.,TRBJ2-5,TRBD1,TGTGCCAGCAGCGGAGGACAGGGTCCCCAAGAGACCCAGTACTTC,CASSGGQGPQETQYF
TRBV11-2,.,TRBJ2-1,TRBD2,TGTGCCAGCAGCTCCCCCCCAGCGGGGCCTTACAATGAGCAGTTCTTC,CASSSPPAGPYNEQFF
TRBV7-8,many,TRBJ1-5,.,TGTGCCAGCAGCTTAGGGCAGGGAAGTCTAAATCAGCCCCAGCATTTT,CASSLGQGSLNQPQHF
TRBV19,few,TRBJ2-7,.,TGTGCCAGTAGTACTACCGACCTCCATTCAGGTGGCGAGCAGTACTTC,CASSTTDLHSGGEQYF
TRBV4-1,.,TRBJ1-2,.,TGCGCCAGCAGCCATCCCGAAGATCCCTATGGCTACACCTTC,CASSHPEDPYGYTF
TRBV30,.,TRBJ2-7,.,TGTGCCTGGGCCAGGGCTGACGAGCAGTACTTC,CAWARADEQYF
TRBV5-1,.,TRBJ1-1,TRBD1,TGCGCCAGCAGCTTGGCGGGACAGGGTTACACTGAAGCTTTCTTT,CASSLAGQGYTEAFF
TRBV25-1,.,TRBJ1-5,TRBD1,TGTGCCAGCAGTGGCCGGGACAGTTGGGGAAGCAATCAGCCCCAGCATTTT,CASSGRDSWGSNQPQHF
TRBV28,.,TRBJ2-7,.,TGTGCCAGCACCATTATGGACGCCGGGAGTCCCTACGAGCAGTACTTC,CASTIMDAGSPYEQYF
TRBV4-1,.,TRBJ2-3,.,TGCGCCAGCAGCCAAGAGGGCGGGATGGGCGCAGATACGCAGTATTTT,CASSQEGGMGADTQYF
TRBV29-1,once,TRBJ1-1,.,TGCAGCGTTGATGAGGGAGGCACTGAAGCTTTCTTT,CSVDEGGTEAFF
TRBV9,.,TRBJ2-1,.,TGTGCCAGCAGCGTAGCTAGATTAGGTGAGCAGTTCTTC,CASSVARLGEQFF
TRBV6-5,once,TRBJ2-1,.,TGTGCCAGCAGTTACCCCGCGGGGAATGAGCAGTTCTTC,CASSYPAGNEQFF
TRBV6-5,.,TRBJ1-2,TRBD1,TGTGCCAGCAGTTTAATGGGACAGGGGGGCGGCTACACCTTC,CASSLMGQGGGYTF
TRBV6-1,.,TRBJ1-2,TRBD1,TGTGCCAGCAGTGGTACCGGGACAGGGACGGCTTATTATGGCTACACCTTC,CASSGTGTGTAYYGYTF
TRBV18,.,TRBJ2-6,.,TGTGCCAGCTCACAAGAGAGCTCTGGGGCCAACGTCCTGACTTTC,CASSQESSGANVLTF
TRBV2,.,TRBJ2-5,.,TGTGCCAGCAAGCTGGCAGGACTCCAAGAGACCCAGTACTTC,CASKLAGLQETQYF
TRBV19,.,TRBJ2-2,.,TGTGCCAGTACCGTGGGAGGTAGGAGAGGCACCGGGGAGCTGTTTTTT,CASTVGGRRGTGELFF
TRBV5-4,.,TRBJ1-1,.,TGTGCCAGTTCCCCCCCCAACACAGGGTCTGAAGCTTTCTTT,CASSPPNTGSEAFF
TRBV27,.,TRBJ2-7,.,TGTGCCAGCGCCTTTCTGGGGGAGCAGTACTTC,CASAFLGEQYF
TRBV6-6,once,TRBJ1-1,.,TGTGCCAGCAACTTAAGTGGTCGGAGAGGACCTTTCTTT,CASNLSGRRGPFF
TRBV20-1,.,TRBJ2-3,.,TGCAGTGCTCCAATAGATACGCAGTATTTT,CSAPIDTQYF
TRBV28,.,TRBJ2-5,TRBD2,TGTGCCAGCAGTTTCACCGGGGGAGGGGTAAGAGAGACCCAGTACTTC,CASSFTGGGVRETQYF
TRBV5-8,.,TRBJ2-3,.,TGTGCCGGGGGAGCGCAGTATTTT,CAGGAQYF
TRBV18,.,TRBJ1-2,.,TGTGCCAGCTCACCTTACGCAGGGCCGGCCTATGGCTACACCTTC,CASSPYAGPAYGYTF
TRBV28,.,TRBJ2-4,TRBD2,TGTGCCAGCAGTTTAGCGAGCGGGACCTTTACCATTCAGTACTTC,CASSLASGTFTIQYF
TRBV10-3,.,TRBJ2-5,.,TGTGCCATCAAAGGGCCAGGGACAGAGACCCAGTACTTC,CAIKGPGTETQYF
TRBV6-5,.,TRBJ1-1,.,TGTGCCAGCAGCACCACAGGGACTGAAGCTTTCTTT,CASSTTGTEAFF
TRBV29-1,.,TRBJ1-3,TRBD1,TGCAGCGTTGTGGCCCGGGACAGCCACCCTAAAACGTTCTCTGGAAACACCATATATTTT,CSVVARDSHPKTFSGNTIYF
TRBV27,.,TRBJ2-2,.,TGTGCCAGCAGCCTGCGGGCAAGCGCGAACACCGGGGAGCTGTTTTTT,CASSLRASANTGELFF
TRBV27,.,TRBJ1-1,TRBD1,TGTGCCAGCACCTTCGGACAGGGGAACACTGAAGCTTTCTTT,CASTFGQGNTEAFF
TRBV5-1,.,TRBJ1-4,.,TGCGCCAGCAGTAACAGGTTAAATGAAAAACTGTTTTTT,CASSNRLNEKLFF
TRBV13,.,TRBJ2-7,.,TGTGCCAGCAGCGTGCCCGGCGCCTACGAGCAGTACTTC,CASSVPGAYEQYF
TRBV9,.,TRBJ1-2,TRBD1,TGTGCCAGCAGCGTAGGTACTCTGGGACAGGCCTATGGCTACACCTTC,CASSVGTLGQAYGYTF
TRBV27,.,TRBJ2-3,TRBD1,TGTGCCAGCAAACCCCGGGACAGGGGGACAGATACGCAGTATTTT,CASKPRDRGTDTQYF
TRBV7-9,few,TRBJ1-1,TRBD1,TGTGCCAGCAGCCGAACAGGGGGGAGGACTGAAGCTTTCTTT,CASSRTGGRTEAFF
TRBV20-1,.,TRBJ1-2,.,TGCAGGGGGGCGGGGGCGAAAGGCTACACCTTC,CRGAGAKGYTF
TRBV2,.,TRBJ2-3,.,TGTGCCAGCCTCGGCGGTTACACGTATACGCAGTATTTT,CASLGGYTYTQYF
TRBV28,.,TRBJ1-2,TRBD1,TGTGCCAGCAGTCTGGGGTCGGGACAGGCCCTAAAGAACTATGGCTACACCTTC,CASSLGSGQALKNYGYTF
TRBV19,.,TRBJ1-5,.,TGTGCCAGTAGTATTTCCAGGGCCTCCGGAGGTCAGCCCCAGCATTTT,CASSISRASGGQPQHF
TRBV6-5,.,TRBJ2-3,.,TGTGCCAGCAGTTATATGCCCAGCACAGATACGCAGTATTTT,CASSYMPSTDTQYF